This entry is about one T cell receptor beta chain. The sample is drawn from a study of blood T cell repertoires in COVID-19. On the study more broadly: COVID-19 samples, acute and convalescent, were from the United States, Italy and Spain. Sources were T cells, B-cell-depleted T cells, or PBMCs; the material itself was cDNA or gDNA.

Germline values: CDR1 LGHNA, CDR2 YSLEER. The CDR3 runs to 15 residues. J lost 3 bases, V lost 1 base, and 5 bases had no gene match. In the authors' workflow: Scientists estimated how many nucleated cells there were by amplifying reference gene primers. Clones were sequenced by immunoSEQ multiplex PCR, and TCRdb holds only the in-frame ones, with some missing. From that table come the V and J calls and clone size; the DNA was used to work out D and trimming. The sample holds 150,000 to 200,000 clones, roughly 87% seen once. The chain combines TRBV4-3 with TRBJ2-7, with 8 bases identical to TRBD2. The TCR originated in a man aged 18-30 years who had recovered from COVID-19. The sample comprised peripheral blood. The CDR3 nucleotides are TGCGCCAGCAGCCAAGTGGCGGGAGGTATCTACGAGCAGTACTTC. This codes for CASSQVAGGIYEQYF.